This TCR beta chain was recorded in a study of blood T cells in healthy people across ages. Study-wide findings and caveats: Not knowing donor CMV status may have confounded expanded clonotype changes.

V lost 7 bases and J 2 bases, leaving 12 bases between the germline ends. From germline, CDR1 is MNHNS and CDR2 SASEGT. The CDR3 runs to 13 residues. In this sample, this clonotype turned up many times. Antigen unknown. With a J-beta primer mix and a sample-barcoded 5' primer, a second PCR ran about 7 to 12 cycles. TCRdb called the 5' RACE reads again in MiXCR, with one record for every CDR3 protein. The table lists under 2,000,000 distinct CDR3 sequences, roughly 49% of them singletons. The chain carries TRBV6-1 and TRBJ2-7, with D possibly matching TRBD1 (6 bases). The specimen sequenced was blood. The receptor was derived from a woman in her 40s in good health. As DNA, the CDR3 is TGTGCCAGCACCGAGACAGGTACCTACGAGCAGTACTTC. This encodes CASTETGTYEQYF.